What follows is one T cell receptor (beta chain) and its context. Its antigen specificity is not known. Per-nucleotide qualities are absent, and no much larger clonotype sits a single base away. The immunoSEQ Assay, a bias-controlled multiplex PCR, was used to amplify TCRbeta CDR3 regions from genomic DNA. Per the original workflow: The number of nucleated cells in each sample was estimated from the amplification of reference gene primers within the assay. Sequence reads were collapsed and filtered to measure the absolute abundance of every unique TCRbeta CDR3 rearrangement. For each sample, productive Simpson clonality was calculated as the square root of Simpson's diversity index across productive rearrangements. TCRdb provides this immuneACCESS table in a form limited to in-frame rearrangements. Some clones are lacking; in checked studies, under half of them reflect an unresolved V gene, and why the rest are absent is not known. D and trimming were read from the DNA, whereas the V and J calls and clone size are those reported in that table. This sample lists about 150,000 clones; approximately 90% were detected once. The ten largest clones add up to around 2.9% of the sample.

The data originate from a study of blood T cell repertoires in COVID-19 (dated by TCRdb to the early 2020s). With regard to the full study: The collaborator samples originated in the United States, Italy and Spain and spanned the acute and convalescent phases of COVID-19. A de-identified subject ID, COVID-19 status, age in years and sex were almost always included in the sample metadata. HLA class I and class II types, where available, came from metadata supplied by the sample provider rather than from assay-based typing. The material from the prospective study consisted of cDNA or gDNA derived from T cells, B-cell-depleted T cells, or PBMCs. Subjects who had been exposed to COVID-19, were actively infected with it, or had recovered from it provided the deeply sampled blood TCRbeta repertoires that made up the dataset. The repertoires were released in a freely available public database intended as a resource for research on the immune response to SARS-CoV-2. Samples came from the ongoing ImmuneRACE study (first 160 participants) plus 1,254 subjects from 6 global collaborators. Results and caveats for the whole study, not just this receptor: The quantity of clinical and demographic metadata differed by source and by participant and was supplied without curation.

Whole blood was collected in K2EDTA tubes by collaborating institutions according to the institutions' own protocols. For TCRbeta analysis, collaborator samples were shipped as frozen whole blood, as isolated PBMCs, or as DNA extracted from either sample type. Sequencing was carried out using peripheral blood. The TCR sequence derives from a man aged 55 to 70 with active or convalescent COVID-19.

The CDR3 protein is CASREGGTGWRSNQPQHF. The DNA sequence is given as TGTGCCAGTAGGGAAGGAGGGACAGGGTGGCGTAGCAATCAGCCCCAGCATTTT. The sequence joins TRBV19 to TRBJ1-5; the junction holds 9 bases that match TRBD1. The germline V gene (reference sequence) supplies CDR1 LNHDA and CDR2 SQIVND. Germline trimming amounts to 6 bases on V and 0 bases on J, with 12 as the count of junction bases outside the gene matches. Taken from cysteine to phenylalanine, the CDR3 has 18 residues. Only the CDR3 part of the read is kept: 54 bases, read in frame from the first base.